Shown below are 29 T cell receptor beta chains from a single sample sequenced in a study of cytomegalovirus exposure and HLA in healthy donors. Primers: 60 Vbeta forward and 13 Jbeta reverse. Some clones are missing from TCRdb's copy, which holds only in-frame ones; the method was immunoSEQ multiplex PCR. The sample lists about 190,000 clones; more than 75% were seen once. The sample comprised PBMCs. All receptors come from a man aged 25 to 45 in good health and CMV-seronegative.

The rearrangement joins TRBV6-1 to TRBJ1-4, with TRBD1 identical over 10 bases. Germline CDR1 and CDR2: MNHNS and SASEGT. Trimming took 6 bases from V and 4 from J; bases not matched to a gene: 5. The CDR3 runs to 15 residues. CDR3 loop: CASRGQGVVNEKLFF. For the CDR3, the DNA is TGTGCCAGCAGAGGACAGGGGGTCGTTAATGAAAAACTGTTTTTT.

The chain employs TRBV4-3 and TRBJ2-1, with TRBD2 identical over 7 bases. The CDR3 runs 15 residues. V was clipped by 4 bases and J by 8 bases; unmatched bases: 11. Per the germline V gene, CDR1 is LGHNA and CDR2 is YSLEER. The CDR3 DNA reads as TGCGCCAGCAGCCGGACTAGAAGGGGAGGCGATGAGCAGTTCTTC. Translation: CASSRTRRGGDEQFF.

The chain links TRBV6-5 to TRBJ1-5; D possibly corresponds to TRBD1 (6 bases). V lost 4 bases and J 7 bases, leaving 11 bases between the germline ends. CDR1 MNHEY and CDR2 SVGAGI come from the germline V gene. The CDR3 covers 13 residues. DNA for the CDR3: TGTGCCAGCAGTTCAGGGGTGGGACAGCCCCAGCATTTT. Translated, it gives CASSSGVGQPQHF.

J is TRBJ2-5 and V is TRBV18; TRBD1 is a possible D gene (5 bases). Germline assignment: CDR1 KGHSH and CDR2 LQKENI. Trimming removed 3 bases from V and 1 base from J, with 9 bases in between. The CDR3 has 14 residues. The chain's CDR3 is CASSPRQGQETQYF. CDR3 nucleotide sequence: TGTGCCAGCTCACCCCGCCAGGGCCAAGAGACCCAGTACTTC.

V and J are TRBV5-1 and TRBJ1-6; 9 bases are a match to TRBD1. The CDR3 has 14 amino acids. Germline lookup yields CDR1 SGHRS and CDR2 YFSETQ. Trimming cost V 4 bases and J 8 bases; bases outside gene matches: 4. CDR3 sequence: CASSRTGADSPLHF. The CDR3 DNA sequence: TGCGCCAGCAGCCGGACAGGGGCAGATTCACCCCTCCACTTT.

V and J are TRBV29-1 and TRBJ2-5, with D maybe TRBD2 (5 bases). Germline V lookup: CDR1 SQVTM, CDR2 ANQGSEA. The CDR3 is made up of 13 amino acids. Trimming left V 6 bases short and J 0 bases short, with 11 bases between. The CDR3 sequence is CSVCGWNQETQYF. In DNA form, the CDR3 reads TGCAGCGTATGCGGGTGGAACCAAGAGACCCAGTACTTC. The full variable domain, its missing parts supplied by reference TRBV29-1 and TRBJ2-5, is SAVISQKPSRDICQRGTSLTIQCQVDSQVTMMFWYRQQPGQSLTLIATANQGSEATYESGFVIDKFPISRPNLTFSTLTVSNMSPEDSSIYLCSVCGWNQETQYFGPGTRLLVL.

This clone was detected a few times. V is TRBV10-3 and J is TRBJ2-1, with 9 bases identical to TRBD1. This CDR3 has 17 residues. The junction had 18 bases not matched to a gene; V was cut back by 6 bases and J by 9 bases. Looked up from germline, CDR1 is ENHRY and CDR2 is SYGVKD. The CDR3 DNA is TGTGCCATCAGGGACACCGGACAGGGGATTTCCTCCATTGAGCAGTTCTTC. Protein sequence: CAIRDTGQGISSIEQFF.

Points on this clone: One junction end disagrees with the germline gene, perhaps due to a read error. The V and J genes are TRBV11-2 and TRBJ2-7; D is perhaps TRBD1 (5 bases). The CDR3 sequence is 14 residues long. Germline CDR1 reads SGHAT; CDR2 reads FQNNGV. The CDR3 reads CASSSSRQRTGCLF. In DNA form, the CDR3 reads TGTGCCAGCAGCTCCAGTAGACAGCGCACTGGATGTTTGTTC. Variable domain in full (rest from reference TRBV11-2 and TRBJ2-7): EAGVAQSPRYKIIEKRQSVAFWCNPISGHATLYWYQQILGQGPKLLIQFQNNGVVDDSQLPKDRFSAERLKGVDSTLKIQPAKLEDSAVYLCASSSSRQRTGCLFGPGTRLTVT.

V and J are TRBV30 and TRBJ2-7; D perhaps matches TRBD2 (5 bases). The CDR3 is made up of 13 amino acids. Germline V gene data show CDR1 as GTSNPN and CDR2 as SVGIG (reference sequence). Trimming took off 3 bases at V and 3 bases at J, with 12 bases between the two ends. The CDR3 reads CAWSILRGYEQYF. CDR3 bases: TGTGCCTGGAGCATCCTCCGGGGCTACGAGCAGTACTTC.

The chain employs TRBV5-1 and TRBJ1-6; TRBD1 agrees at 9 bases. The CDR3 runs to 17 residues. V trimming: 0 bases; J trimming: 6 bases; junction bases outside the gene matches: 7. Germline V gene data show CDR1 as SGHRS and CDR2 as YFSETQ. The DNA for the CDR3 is TGCGCCAGCAGCTTGGGCACAGGGGGCGCGGGTAATTCACCCCTCCACTTT. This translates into CASSLGTGGAGNSPLHF. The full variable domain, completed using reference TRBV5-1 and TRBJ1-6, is KAGVTQTPRYLIKTRGQQVTLSCSPISGHRSVSWYQQTPGQGLQFLFEYFSETQRNKGNFPGRFSGRQFSNSRSEMNVSTLELGDSALYLCASSLGTGGAGNSPLHFGNGTRLTVT.

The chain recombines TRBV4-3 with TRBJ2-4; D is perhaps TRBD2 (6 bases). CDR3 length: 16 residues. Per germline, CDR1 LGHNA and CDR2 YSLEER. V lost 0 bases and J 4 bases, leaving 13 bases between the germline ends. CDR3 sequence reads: CASSQDLAGFKNIQYF. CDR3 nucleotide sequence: TGCGCCAGCAGCCAAGATCTTGCGGGGTTTAAAAACATTCAGTACTTC.

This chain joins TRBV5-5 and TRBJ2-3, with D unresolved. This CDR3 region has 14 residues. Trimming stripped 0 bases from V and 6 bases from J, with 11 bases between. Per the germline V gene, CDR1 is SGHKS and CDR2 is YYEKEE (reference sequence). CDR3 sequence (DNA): TGTGCCAGCAGCTTGGCCCCAGGCAGGGATACGCAGTATTTT. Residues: CASSLAPGRDTQYF.

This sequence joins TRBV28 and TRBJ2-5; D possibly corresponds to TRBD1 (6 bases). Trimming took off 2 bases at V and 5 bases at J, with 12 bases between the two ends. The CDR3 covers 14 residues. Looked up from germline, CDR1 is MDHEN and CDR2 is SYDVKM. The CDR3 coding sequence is TGTGCCAGCAGTTTAAGGGGGACCGACGAGACCCAGTACTTC. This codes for CASSLRGTDETQYF.

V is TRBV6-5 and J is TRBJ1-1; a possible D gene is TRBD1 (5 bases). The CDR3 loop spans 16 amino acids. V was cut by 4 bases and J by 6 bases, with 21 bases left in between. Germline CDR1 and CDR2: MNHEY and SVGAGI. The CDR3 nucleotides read TGTGCCAGCAGTTCCCCTCGGGGTCAGGGAGGAGCTGAAGCTTTCTTT. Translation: CASSSPRGQGGAEAFF.

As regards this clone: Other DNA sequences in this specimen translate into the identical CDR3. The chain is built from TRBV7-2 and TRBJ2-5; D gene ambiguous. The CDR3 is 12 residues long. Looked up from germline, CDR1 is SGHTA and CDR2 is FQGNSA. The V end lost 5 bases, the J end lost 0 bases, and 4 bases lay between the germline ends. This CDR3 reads CASSPYQETQYF. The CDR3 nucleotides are TGTGCCAGCAGCCCGTACCAAGAGACCCAGTACTTC.

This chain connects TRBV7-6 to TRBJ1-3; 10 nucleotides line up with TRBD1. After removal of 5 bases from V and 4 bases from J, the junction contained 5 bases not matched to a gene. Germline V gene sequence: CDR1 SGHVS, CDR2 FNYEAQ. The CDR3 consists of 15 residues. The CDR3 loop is CASSTGTGVGNTIYF. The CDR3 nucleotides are TGTGCCAGCAGCACCGGGACAGGGGTCGGAAACACCATATATTTT.

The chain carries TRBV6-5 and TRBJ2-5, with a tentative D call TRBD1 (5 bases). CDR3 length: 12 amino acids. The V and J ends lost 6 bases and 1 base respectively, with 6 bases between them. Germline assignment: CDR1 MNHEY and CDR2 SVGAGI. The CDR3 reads CASRDIQETQYF. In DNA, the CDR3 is TGTGCCAGCAGGGACATCCAAGAGACCCAGTACTTC.

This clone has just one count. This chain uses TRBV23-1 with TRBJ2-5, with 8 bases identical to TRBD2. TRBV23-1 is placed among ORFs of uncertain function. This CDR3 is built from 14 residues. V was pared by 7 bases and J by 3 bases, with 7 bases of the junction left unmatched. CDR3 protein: CASTRGGFKETQYF. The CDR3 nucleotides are TGCGCCAGCACACGGGGGGGATTTAAAGAGACCCAGTACTTC.

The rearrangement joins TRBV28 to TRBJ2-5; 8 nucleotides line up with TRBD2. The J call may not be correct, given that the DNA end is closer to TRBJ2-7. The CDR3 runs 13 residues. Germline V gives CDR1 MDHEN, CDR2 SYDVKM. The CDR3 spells CASRPGLVYEQYF. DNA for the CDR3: TGTGCCAGCAGACCGGGACTAGTATACGAGCAGTACTTC.

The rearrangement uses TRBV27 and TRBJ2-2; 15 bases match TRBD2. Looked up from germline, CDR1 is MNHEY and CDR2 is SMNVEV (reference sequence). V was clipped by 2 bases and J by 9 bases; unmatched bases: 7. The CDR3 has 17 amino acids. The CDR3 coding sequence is TGTGCCAGCAGTTTAGCCGGACTAGCGGGAGGGCTGCGGGAGCTGTTTTTT. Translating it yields CASSLAGLAGGLRELFF.

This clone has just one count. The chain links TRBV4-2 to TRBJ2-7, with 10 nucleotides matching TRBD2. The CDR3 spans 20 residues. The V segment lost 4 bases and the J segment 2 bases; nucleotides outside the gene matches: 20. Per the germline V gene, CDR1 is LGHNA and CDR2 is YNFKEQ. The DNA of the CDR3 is TGTGCCAGCAGCCGGGCGGGGCCTAGCGGGGGCGGCGTTCTAACCTACGAGCAGTACTTC. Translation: CASSRAGPSGGGVLTYEQYF.

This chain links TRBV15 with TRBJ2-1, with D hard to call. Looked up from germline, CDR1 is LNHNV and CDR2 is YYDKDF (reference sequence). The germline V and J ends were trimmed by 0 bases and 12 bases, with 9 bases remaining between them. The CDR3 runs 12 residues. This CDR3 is CATSRDRYGQFF. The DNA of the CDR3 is TGTGCCACCAGCAGAGATCGGTATGGGCAGTTCTTC.

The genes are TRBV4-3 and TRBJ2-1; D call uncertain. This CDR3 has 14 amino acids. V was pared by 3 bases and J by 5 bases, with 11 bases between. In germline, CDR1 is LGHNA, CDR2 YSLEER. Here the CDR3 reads CASSHHERDNEQFF. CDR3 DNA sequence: TGCGCCAGCAGCCACCACGAACGCGACAATGAGCAGTTCTTC.

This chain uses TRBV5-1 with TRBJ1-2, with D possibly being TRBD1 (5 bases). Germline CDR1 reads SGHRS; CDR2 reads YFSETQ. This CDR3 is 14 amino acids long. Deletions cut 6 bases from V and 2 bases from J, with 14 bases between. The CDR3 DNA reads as TGCGCCAGCACCCTTGGGGCTGTGAACTATGGCTACACCTTC. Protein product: CASTLGAVNYGYTF.

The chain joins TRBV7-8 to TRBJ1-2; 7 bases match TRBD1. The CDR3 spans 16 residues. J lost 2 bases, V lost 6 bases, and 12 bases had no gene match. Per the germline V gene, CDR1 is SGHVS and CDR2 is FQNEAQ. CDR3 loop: CASSSQTGVANYGYTF. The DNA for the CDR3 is TGTGCCAGCAGTAGTCAAACAGGGGTGGCCAACTATGGCTACACCTTC.

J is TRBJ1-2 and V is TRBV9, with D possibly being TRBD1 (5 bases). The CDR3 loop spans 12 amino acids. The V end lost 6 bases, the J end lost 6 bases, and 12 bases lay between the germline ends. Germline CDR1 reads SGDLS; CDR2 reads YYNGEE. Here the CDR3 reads CASNTRGDGYTF. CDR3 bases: TGTGCCAGCAATACTCGGGGGGATGGCTACACCTTC.

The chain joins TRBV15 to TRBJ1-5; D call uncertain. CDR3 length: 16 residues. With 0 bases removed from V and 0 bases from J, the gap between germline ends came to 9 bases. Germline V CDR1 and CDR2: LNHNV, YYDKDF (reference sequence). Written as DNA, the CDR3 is TGTGCCACCAGCAGAGAACAGTTGTATAGCAATCAGCCCCAGCATTTT. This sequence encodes CATSREQLYSNQPQHF.

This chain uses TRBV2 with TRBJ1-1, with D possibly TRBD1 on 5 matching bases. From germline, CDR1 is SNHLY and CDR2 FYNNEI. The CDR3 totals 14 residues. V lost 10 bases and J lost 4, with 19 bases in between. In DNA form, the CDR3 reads TGTGCCATTCCAGGGCCCGCTCAACCCACTGAAGCTTTCTTT. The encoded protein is CAIPGPAQPTEAFF.

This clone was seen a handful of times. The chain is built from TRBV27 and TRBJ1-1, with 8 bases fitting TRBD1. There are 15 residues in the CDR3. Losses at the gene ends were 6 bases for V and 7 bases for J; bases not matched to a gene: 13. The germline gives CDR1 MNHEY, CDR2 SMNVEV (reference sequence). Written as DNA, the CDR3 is TGTGCCAGCAGGCTAACGGCCGGGACAGGATTTGAAGCTTTCTTT. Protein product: CASRLTAGTGFEAFF.